This is a list of T cell receptor beta chains from one sample in a study of blood T cell repertoires in COVID-19. Using immunoSEQ multiplex PCR, the repertoire was profiled, and TCRdb retains in-frame clones only, with some absent. The table has 50,000 to 75,000 clones, around 73% seen once. The sample taken for sequencing was peripheral blood. Every receptor here comes from a man aged 60-69 years with COVID-19, enrolled during active disease. The CDR3 runs from the conserved cysteine through the conserved F or W. A D gene is named only where the DNA matches it firmly. The size entry is marked missing in some rows and otherwise reads once, few, many or a size class.

>once|TRBV3-1/TRBV3-2|TRBJ1-6|.
TGTGCCAGCAGCCAAGTCATAGGCACGGGTCCCCTCCACTTT
CASSQVIGTGPLHF
>.|TRBV5-1|TRBJ2-1|TRBD2
TGCGCCAGCAGCCCCCTCGGGACTAGCGGGGAACAGGAGTTCTTC
CASSPLGTSGEQEFF
>few|TRBV10-3|TRBJ2-7|TRBD1
TGTGCCATCAGTGACCACCAGGGGGCTAACGAGCAGTACTTC
CAISDHQGANEQYF
>.|TRBV11-2|TRBJ1-1|TRBD1
TGTGCCAGCAGCTTAGGAACAGGGGCGGAGGCTTTCTTT
CASSLGTGAEAFF
>.|TRBV5-1|TRBJ2-7|TRBD1
TGCGCCAGCCAGGGGACAGGTTCCTACGAGCAGTACTTC
CASQGTGSYEQYF
>.|TRBV30|TRBJ2-3|TRBD2
TGTGCCGGGGGGGAGGCAGGCACAGATACGCAGTATTTT
CAGGEAGTDTQYF
>.|TRBV14|TRBJ2-5|TRBD2
TGTGCCAGCAGCCAAGGTCCGGGGGGACAAGAGACCCAGTACTTC
CASSQGPGGQETQYF
>.|TRBV27|TRBJ1-2|TRBD1
TGTGCCAGCAGGGATGCAGGGGGGATTGGAGGCTACACCTTC
CASRDAGGIGGYTF
>.|TRBV5-6|TRBJ1-1|.
TGTGCCAGCGGCGTTGTAGGGAGCACTGAAGCTTTCTTT
CASGVVGSTEAFF
>.|TRBV4-1|TRBJ2-3|.
TGCGCCAGCAGCCAAGATCTCGGGTTCGGAGATACGCAGTATTTT
CASSQDLGFGDTQYF
>.|TRBV6-5|TRBJ2-5|TRBD2
TGTGCCAGCACCTCCGGAGCGGGGAGACAAGAGACCCAGTACTTC
CASTSGAGRQETQYF
>few|TRBV9|TRBJ1-5|.
TGTGCCAGCAGCTACCGGGACAACAATCAGCCCCAGCATTTT
CASSYRDNNQPQHF
>.|TRBV7-2|TRBJ1-3|.
TGTGCCAGCAGACAGGCTTCTGGAAACACCATATATTTT
CASRQASGNTIYF
>.|TRBV24-1|TRBJ2-5|.
TGTGCCACCAGTGATTTTGGGGGCGAGAAGACCCAGTACTTC
CATSDFGGEKTQYF
>.|TRBV18|TRBJ2-7|.
TGTGCCAGCTCACGTGGAACAGGGCTGGAGCAGTACTTC
CASSRGTGLEQYF
>.|TRBV5-1|TRBJ2-5|TRBD1
TGCGCCAGCAGCCCCGGGACAGGCGGCGAGACCCAGTACTTC
CASSPGTGGETQYF
>.|TRBV10-1|TRBJ2-2|.
TGCGCCAGCAGTGAGTCCAAATCAGGGGATGGCACCGGGGAGCTGTTTTTT
CASSESKSGDGTGELFF
>once|TRBV5-6|TRBJ2-1|TRBD2
TGTGCCAGCATAACTAGCGGGCTTTCCAATGAGCAGTTCTTC
CASITSGLSNEQFF
>.|TRBV11-2|TRBJ2-7|.
TGTGCCAGCACCCAGGCCCCGACGCATGACTACGAGCAGTACTTC
CASTQAPTHDYEQYF
>.|TRBV30|TRBJ2-6|.
TGTGCCTGGGAGATAGCTGGGGCCAACGTCCTGACTTTC
CAWEIAGANVLTF
>.|TRBV11-3|TRBJ2-2|.
TGTGCCAGCACCGGGGGCAAAGGGACAGTGAACACCGGGGAGCTGTTTTTT
CASTGGKGTVNTGELFF